The entry below gives a single T cell receptor beta chain sequence along with its context. Original analysis: Reference gene primer amplification yielded estimated nucleated cell counts. Only in-frame clones appear in the TCRdb table, and some are missing; sequencing was by immunoSEQ multiplex PCR. V, J and clone size are taken as reported in that table, and D and trimming were inferred from the DNA itself. The data show 270,000 or so clones, roughly 84% seen once. This sample was included in a study of blood T cell repertoires in COVID-19. Study as a whole: Spain, Italy and the United States supplied samples that represented acute and convalescent COVID-19.

The ends lost 5 bases at V and 5 bases at J; junction bases unmatched: 9. CDR1 LNHDA and CDR2 SQIVND come from the germline V gene (reference sequence). This CDR3 contains 15 residues. Sequenced input: peripheral blood. The V and J genes are TRBV19 and TRBJ1-2, with TRBD1 identical over 9 bases. The TCR comes from a woman under 30 with acute or convalescent COVID-19. The CDR3 DNA reads TGTGCCAGTAGTGGACAGGGGATTGGAAAGTATGGCTACACCTTC. It is translated as CASSGQGIGKYGYTF.